Below, 18 T cell receptor beta chains from the same sample are listed, as sequenced in a study of blood T cell repertoires in COVID-19 (TCRdb year 2020). Library generation was performed with the immunoSEQ multiplex PCR assay. TCRdb's version of the immuneACCESS table is confined to in-frame rearrangements and falls short of the full clone set. An unresolved V gene accounts for under half of the shortfall where checked; the remainder is of unknown origin. In all, the sample holds around 260,000 clones, and 86% of those were seen once. The ten top clones hold roughly 2% of the sample. What was sequenced was peripheral blood. The receptor source for this set is a man aged 30 to 45 with active or convalescent COVID-19.

J is TRBJ2-3 and V is TRBV15, with a weak D call TRBD2 (6 bases). V was trimmed by 0 bases and J by 4 bases, leaving 17 bases between them. This CDR3 spans 17 amino acids. The germline gives CDR1 LNHNV, CDR2 YYDKDF (reference sequence). CDR3 sequence (DNA): TGTGCCACCAGCAGAGAATTCCTTGGGCTAGCGTCAGATACGCAGTATTTT. Translation gives CATSREFLGLASDTQYF. The full variable domain, in which reference TRBV15 and TRBJ2-3 provide the parts outside the CDR3, is DAMVIQNPRYQVTQFGKPVTLSCSQTLNHNVMYWYQQKSSQAPKLLFHYYDKDFNNEADTPDNFQSRRPNTSFCFLDIRSPGLGDTAMYLCATSREFLGLASDTQYFGPGTRLTVL.

The chain is built from TRBV29-1 and TRBJ1-1, with unresolved D. CDR1 SQVTM and CDR2 ANQGSEA come from the germline V gene. V shed 1 base and J shed 5 bases, with 14 bases lying between them. The CDR3 loop spans 14 amino acids. The CDR3 bases are TGCAGCGTTGAAGCGGGTGGGTATCGGACTGAAGCTTTCTTT. Protein: CSVEAGGYRTEAFF.

V gene TRBV29-1 combines with J gene TRBJ1-1; D possibly corresponds to TRBD1 (5 bases). With 6 bases removed from V and 4 bases from J, the gap between germline ends came to 21 bases. Germline loops: CDR1 SQVTM, CDR2 ANQGSEA. The CDR3 is 15 amino acids. This CDR3 is CSVRQGGGRGTEAFF. The CDR3 coding sequence is TGCAGCGTGAGGCAGGGCGGGGGTCGAGGCACTGAAGCTTTCTTT.

This chain uses TRBV20-1 with TRBJ2-1; 14 positions agree with TRBD2. In germline, CDR1 is DFQATT, CDR2 SNEGSKA (reference sequence). V shed 3 bases, J shed 3 bases, and the junction held 4 bases outside the gene matches. The CDR3 totals 16 residues. The CDR3, as DNA: TGCAGTGCTAGTAAGACTAGCGGGGGGGGCTACAATGAGCAGTTCTTC. The encoded protein is CSASKTSGGGYNEQFF.

In this sample, this clone turned up once. The V and J genes are TRBV12-3 or TRBV12-4 and TRBJ1-5; TRBD1 matches at 9 bases. This CDR3 is built from 12 residues. Germline trimming cut 10 bases from V and 7 bases from J; bases unmatched to any gene: 5. The DNA for the CDR3 is TGTGCCACCCAGACAGGGGGGCAGCCCCAGCATTTT. This codes for CATQTGGQPQHF.

The chain has TRBV2 and TRBJ2-1; 9 bases align to TRBD2. This CDR3 is built from 14 residues. In germline, CDR1 is SNHLY, CDR2 FYNNEI. Germline trimming cut 4 bases from V and 7 bases from J; bases unmatched to any gene: 5. The CDR3 DNA reads as TGTGCCAGCAGTGGGTCTAGCGGGGAAAATGAGCAGTTCTTC. Residues: CASSGSSGENEQFF.

The rearrangement links TRBV7-7 to TRBJ2-5, with D possibly being TRBD1 (7 bases). The V end was cut by 2 bases, the J end by 4 bases, with 14 bases between. The CDR3 covers 15 residues. Germline V gene data show CDR1 as SSHAT and CDR2 as FNYEAQ (reference sequence). The CDR3 bases are TGTGCCAGCAGCTTAATTCCAGGGGGAGGAGAGACCCAGTACTTC. The encoded protein is CASSLIPGGGETQYF.

V is TRBV5-4 and J is TRBJ2-3, with D perhaps matching TRBD1 (6 bases). The CDR3 spans 18 residues. Germline V lookup: CDR1 SGHNT, CDR2 YYREEE (reference sequence). Trimming shortened V by 2 bases and J by 0 bases, and 19 bases separated the two germline ends. In DNA form, the CDR3 reads TGTGCCAGCAGCTTCGCAGACAGGTCACTACTTAGCACAGATACGCAGTATTTT. Encoded protein: CASSFADRSLLSTDTQYF.

This clone was seen a single time. V usage is TRBV27 and J usage is TRBJ2-3; 7 nucleotides match TRBD1. Germline trimming cut 6 bases from V and 4 bases from J; bases unmatched to any gene: 4. This CDR3 has 13 amino acids. CDR1 and CDR2 (germline): MNHEY, SMNVEV (reference sequence). CDR3 residues: CASSDRAPDTQYF. CDR3 DNA: TGTGCCAGCAGCGACAGGGCCCCAGATACGCAGTATTTT.

This clone was recorded a few times. The chain couples TRBV12-3 or TRBV12-4 to TRBJ1-5; D call uncertain. This CDR3 has 12 amino acids. The V gene lost 6 bases and the J gene lost 4 bases, with 7 bases spanning the gap. Written as DNA, the CDR3 is TGTGCCAGCAGCCCGGTAAATCAGCCCCAGCATTTT. As protein: CASSPVNQPQHF.

This clone was detected only once. The chain is built from TRBV2 and TRBJ2-2; tentative D call: TRBD2 (6 bases). Germline CDR1 and CDR2: SNHLY and FYNNEI. Trimming shortened V by 4 bases and J by 2 bases, and 11 bases separated the two germline ends. This CDR3 contains 15 residues. CDR3 bases: TGTGCCAGCAGTGGACGGACTACCAACACCGGGGAGCTGTTTTTT. It yields the protein CASSGRTTNTGELFF.

The chain has TRBV3-1 (or the pseudogene TRBV3-2) and TRBJ2-7; 7 nucleotides match TRBD2. CDR3 size: 14 residues. Germline assignment: CDR1 LGHDT and CDR2 YNNKEL (reference sequence). V shed 1 base, J shed 4 bases, and the junction held 4 bases outside the gene matches. CDR3 sequence (DNA): TGTGCCAGCAGCCAAGGGGGGGGACCATACGAGCAGTACTTC. Its protein product is CASSQGGGPYEQYF.

In the case of this clone: A much larger clone lies one base from this, so it may be a read error. The chain is built from TRBV7-2 and TRBJ2-2; D uncertain. The CDR3 contains 14 residues. Trimming stripped 1 base from V and 1 base from J, with 4 bases between. Per the germline V gene, CDR1 is SGHTA and CDR2 is FQGNSA. The CDR3 bases are TGTGCCAGCAGCTTAGGACAGAACACCGGGGAGCTGTTTTTT. This codes for CASSLGQNTGELFF.

The chain links TRBV23-1 to TRBJ2-3; no clear D gene. TRBV23-1 is classed as an ORF, of uncertain function. The CDR3 contains 14 residues. V was shortened by 2 bases and J by 0 bases, with 6 bases between the two germline ends. CDR3 protein: CASSQVLSTDTQYF. The CDR3 nucleotides are TGCGCCAGCAGTCAAGTACTTAGCACAGATACGCAGTATTTT.

The chain employs TRBV9 and TRBJ2-3; 9 bases are shared with TRBD2. Germline CDR1 reads SGDLS; CDR2 reads YYNGEE. CDR3 length equals 16 residues. The trim removed 0 bases at V and 5 bases at J, leaving 7 bases unmatched. Here the CDR3 DNA reads TGTGCCAGCAGCGTAGAGGGCGGGGGGGCCCTAGATACGCAGTATTTT. This encodes CASSVEGGGALDTQYF.

This clone was detected once. The chain uses TRBV30 and TRBJ1-4; a weak D match, TRBD1 (6 bases). V shed 0 bases and J shed 7 bases, with 9 bases lying between them. The germline gives CDR1 GTSNPN, CDR2 SVGIG (reference sequence). The CDR3 length is 13 residues. The CDR3 reads CAWSVYRAEKLFF. Written as DNA, the CDR3 is TGTGCCTGGAGTGTATACAGGGCTGAAAAACTGTTTTTT.

The chain has TRBV19 and TRBJ1-5, with 7 bases aligning to TRBD1. The CDR3 runs to 15 residues. The J segment lost 2 bases and the V segment lost 5 bases, leaving 6 bases of the junction unmatched. CDR1 and CDR2 (germline): LNHDA, SQIVND (reference sequence). The CDR3 nucleotides are TGTGCCAGTAGTGAACAGGGGTTGGGCAATCAGCCCCAGCATTTT. Its translation: CASSEQGLGNQPQHF.

The V gene is TRBV27, the J gene TRBJ2-3, with D possibly being TRBD1 (5 bases). The CDR3 sequence is 15 residues long. CDR1 and CDR2 from the germline V gene are MNHEY and SMNVEV (reference sequence). V dropped 5 bases and J dropped 0 bases, with 12 bases sitting between them. The CDR3 DNA is TGTGCCAGCAGTGAACAGGATCCTAGCACAGATACGCAGTATTTT. It encodes CASSEQDPSTDTQYF.